A single sample gave rise to the 13 T cell receptor beta chains below, sequenced in a study of post-analysis software for immune sequencing data. Antigen specificity for these receptors is unknown. Prepared libraries of TCR beta cDNA carried unique molecular identifiers. TCRdb passed the PCR reads through MiXCR, listing each CDR3 protein once. There are about 620,000 distinct CDR3 sequences in the sample; around 40% occur only once, and 1.5% to 2% lies in the top ten. Whole-study findings and limits: Higher frequency in patients than in controls was seen for about five TRBV segments, with TRBV5-6, TRBV5-1 and TRBV20-1 among them.

Sequencing input: blood. Every receptor here comes from a girl aged 10-17 years with multiple sclerosis.

There are many counts of this clonotype. The genes are TRBV11-3 and TRBJ2-3; 12 bases match TRBD1. This CDR3 region has 17 residues. From germline, CDR1 is SGHNT and CDR2 YENEEA. V was clipped by 4 bases and J by 3 bases; unmatched bases: 8. In DNA, the CDR3 is TGTGCCAGCAGCTCCGGGACAGGGGGCCCCTTGACAGATACGCAGTATTTT. It encodes CASSSGTGGPLTDTQYF.

The chain combines TRBV7-9 with TRBJ1-6; TRBD1 is a possible D gene (6 bases). The CDR3 is 14 residues long. V was trimmed by 4 bases and J by 10 bases, leaving 14 bases between them. Germline-derived CDR1 and CDR2 are SEHNR and FQNEAQ (reference sequence). The CDR3 coding sequence is TGTGCCAGCAGCTCGGGGGCGGTTAGGTCACCCCTCCACTTT. Its translation: CASSSGAVRSPLHF.

The genes are TRBV7-2 and TRBJ2-1; 10 bases map to TRBD2. The CDR3 runs to 14 residues. Germline CDR1 reads SGHTA; CDR2 reads FQGNSA. V lost 5 bases, J lost 8 bases, and 6 bases stayed unmatched. The CDR3: CASSPGLASDEQFF. The CDR3 DNA reads as TGTGCCAGCAGCCCGGGACTAGCGTCGGATGAGCAGTTCTTC.

This chain connects TRBV12-3 or TRBV12-4 to TRBJ1-1; D gene unclear. The CDR3 is 13 amino acids. The V gene lost 9 bases and the J gene lost 4 bases, with 15 bases spanning the gap. CDR3: CASFSPGGTEAFF. For the CDR3, the DNA is TGTGCCAGTTTTTCTCCCGGCGGCACTGAAGCTTTCTTT.

The chain recombines TRBV12-3 or TRBV12-4 with TRBJ2-3; 7 bases agree with TRBD2. There are 13 residues in the CDR3. V shed 4 bases and J 5 bases; nucleotides not matched to a gene: 3. CDR3: CASSWVAGDTQYF. The CDR3 region has the DNA TGTGCCAGCAGTTGGGTAGCGGGAGATACGCAGTATTTT.

The chain has TRBV20-1 and TRBJ2-6, with D tentatively TRBD1 (5 bases). In germline, CDR1 is DFQATT, CDR2 SNEGSKA (reference sequence). CDR3 length: 15 residues. Trimming shortened V by 0 bases and J by 2 bases, and 8 bases separated the two germline ends. Here the CDR3 reads CSARDPRAGANVLTF. CDR3 in DNA: TGCAGTGCTAGAGATCCCAGGGCTGGGGCCAACGTCCTGACTTTC.

This chain connects TRBV20-1 to TRBJ1-4, with D unclear. The germline V and J ends were trimmed by 3 bases and 7 bases, with 18 bases remaining between them. This CDR3 spans 15 amino acids. Germline CDR1 reads DFQATT; CDR2 reads SNEGSKA (reference sequence). The CDR3 DNA reads TGCAGTGCTAGCCTTCCCCCTCCCAAAGGTGAAAAACTGTTTTTT. Translation: CSASLPPPKGEKLFF.

This clonotype was found a few times. The chain is built from TRBV6-2 or TRBV6-3 and TRBJ1-2; D remains ambiguous. Trimming took 0 bases from V and 4 from J, leaving 9 bases between them. The CDR3 extends over 14 amino acids. CDR1 is MNHEY and CDR2 is SVGEGT in the germline V gene. CDR3 in DNA: TGTGCCAGCAGTTACTCGATCAGGAGCTATGGCTACACCTTC. Its translation is CASSYSIRSYGYTF.

This sequence joins TRBV10-3 and TRBJ2-1, with 10 bases identical to TRBD2. The J call may be faulty, since TRBJ2-7 better matches the DNA end. Germline values: CDR1 ENHRY, CDR2 SYGVKD. CDR3 length: 14 amino acids. This CDR3 reads CAISDPGLANEQYF. The CDR3 nucleotides are TGTGCCATCAGTGACCCGGGACTAGCGAATGAGCAGTACTTC.

This sequence joins TRBV5-6 and TRBJ2-4; 7 bases match TRBD2. The CDR3 sequence is 14 residues long. Germline lookup yields CDR1 SGHDT and CDR2 YYEEEE. The J segment lost 3 bases and the V segment lost 3 bases, leaving 3 bases of the junction unmatched. This CDR3 is CASSWTSLKNIQYF. DNA of the CDR3: TGTGCCAGCAGCTGGACTAGTCTCAAAAACATTCAGTACTTC.

This clonotype was picked up a small number of times. V and J are TRBV6-6 and TRBJ2-1; D gene unclear. The germline gives CDR1 MNHNY, CDR2 SVGAGI (reference sequence). Trimming took off 0 bases at V and 5 bases at J, with 14 bases between the two ends. The CDR3 has 16 residues. As DNA, the CDR3 is TGTGCCAGCAGTTACTCGACAAGCAGAAACCACAATGAGCAGTTCTTC. It translates to CASSYSTSRNHNEQFF.

The J gene is TRBJ2-7, the V gene TRBV4-1; 11 bases are shared with TRBD2. J lost 7 bases, V lost 0 bases, and 8 bases had no gene match. The CDR3 consists of 16 residues. Germline V gene sequence: CDR1 MGHRA, CDR2 YSYEKL. This CDR3 reads CASSQESSGRPWEQYF. The CDR3 nucleotides are TGCGCCAGCAGCCAAGAGTCTAGCGGGAGGCCTTGGGAGCAGTACTTC.

J is TRBJ2-4 and V is TRBV5-1; 7 bases line up with TRBD1. With V trimmed by 3 bases and J by 5 bases, 11 bases remained unmatched. CDR1 and CDR2 from the germline V gene are SGHRS and YFSETQ. The CDR3 covers 16 residues. The CDR3 region is CASSWDPTGNQNIQYF. The CDR3 nucleotides read TGCGCCAGCAGCTGGGACCCGACAGGGAACCAAAACATTCAGTACTTC.